The sequence of this TCR beta chain was determined in a study of CD8+CD57+ T cells in acquired aplastic anemia. Overall study: Sorted CD4+ plus CD8+ cells gave DNA averaging around 3 ug.

An expansion of CD8+CD57+ cells by flow cytometry had been shown in patients chosen for sequencing. Turning to this clonotype: Its cognate antigen is unknown.

TCR beta VDJ and CDR3 profiles were obtained from a genomic DNA template. TCRdb itself ran the reads through MiXCR, one entry per CDR3 protein. Of 80,000 or so distinct CDR3 sequences in the sample, approximately 70% were seen once. The CDR3 has 13 amino acids. Germline CDR1 reads SEHNR; CDR2 reads FQNEAQ (reference sequence). Trimming removed 2 bases at V and 5 bases at J, with 9 bases between. General observations from the study: Patients showed no significant difference from controls in CD8+ Simpson's diversity. Sharing between patients and controls was observed for around 27 CD8+ CDR3 sequences.

Sequenced input: sorted CD4+, CD8+, or CD8+CD57+ T cells (not recorded which) from PBMCs. The TCR originated in a human donor with aplastic anemia. This chain connects TRBV7-9 to TRBJ2-5; no clear D. CDR3 coding DNA: TGTGCCAGCAGCTTATCGGGTGCGGAGACCCAGTACTTC. Translation: CASSLSGAETQYF.